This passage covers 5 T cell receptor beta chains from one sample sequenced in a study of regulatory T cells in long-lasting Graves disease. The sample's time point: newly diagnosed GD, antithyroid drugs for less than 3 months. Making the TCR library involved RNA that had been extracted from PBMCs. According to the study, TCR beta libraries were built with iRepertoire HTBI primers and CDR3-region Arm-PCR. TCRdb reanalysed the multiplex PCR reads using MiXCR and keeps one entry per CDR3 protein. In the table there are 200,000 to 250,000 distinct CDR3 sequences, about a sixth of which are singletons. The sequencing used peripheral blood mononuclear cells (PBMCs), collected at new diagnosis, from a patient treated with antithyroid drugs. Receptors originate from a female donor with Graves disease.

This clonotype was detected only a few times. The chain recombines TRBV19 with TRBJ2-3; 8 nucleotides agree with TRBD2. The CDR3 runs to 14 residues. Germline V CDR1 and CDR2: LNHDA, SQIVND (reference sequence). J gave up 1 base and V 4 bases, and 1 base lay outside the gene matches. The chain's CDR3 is CASSTTSGTDTQYF. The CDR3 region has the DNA TGTGCCAGTAGTACGACTAGCGGCACAGATACGCAGTATTTT.

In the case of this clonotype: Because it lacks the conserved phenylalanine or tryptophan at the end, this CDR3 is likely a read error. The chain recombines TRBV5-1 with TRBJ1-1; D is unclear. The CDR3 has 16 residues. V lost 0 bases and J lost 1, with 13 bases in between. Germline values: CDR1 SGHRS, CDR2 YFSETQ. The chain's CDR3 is CASSLVAGSENTEAFL. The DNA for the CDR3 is TGCGCCAGCAGCTTGGTAGCGGGGTCGGAGAACACTGAAGCTTTCCTT.

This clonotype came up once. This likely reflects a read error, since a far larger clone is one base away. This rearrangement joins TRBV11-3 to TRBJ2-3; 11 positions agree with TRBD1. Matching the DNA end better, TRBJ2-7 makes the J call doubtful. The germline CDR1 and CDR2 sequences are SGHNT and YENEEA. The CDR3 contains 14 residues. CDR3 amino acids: CASSQRTGGDEQYF. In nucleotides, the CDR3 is TGTGCCAGCAGCCAACGGACAGGGGGCGACGAGCAGTACTTC.

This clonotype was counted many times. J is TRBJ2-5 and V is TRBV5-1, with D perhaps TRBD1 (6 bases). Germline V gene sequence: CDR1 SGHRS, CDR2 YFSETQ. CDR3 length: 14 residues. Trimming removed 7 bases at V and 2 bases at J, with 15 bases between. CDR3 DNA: TGCGCCAGCCGTTACAGGGAAGGTCAAGAGACCCAGTACTTC. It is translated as CASRYREGQETQYF.

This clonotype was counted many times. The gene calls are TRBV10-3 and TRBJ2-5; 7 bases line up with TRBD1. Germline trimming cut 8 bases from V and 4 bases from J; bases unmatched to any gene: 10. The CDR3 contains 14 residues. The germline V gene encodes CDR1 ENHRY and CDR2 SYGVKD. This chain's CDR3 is CAIPTSTGLETQYF. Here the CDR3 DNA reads TGTGCCATCCCCACTTCGACAGGGTTAGAGACCCAGTACTTC.